This TCR beta chain is drawn from a study of Tregs in tolerant kidney transplant recipients. Thawed PBMCs were FACS-sorted into unstimulated CD4+CD25+CD127- regulatory T cells, CD4+CD25- non-regulatory cells, CD4 and CD8 cells. Study conclusions and caveats: Tolerant patients' donor-specific Tregs expanded beyond overall Tregs, suggesting antigen-driven growth. Changing PCR primers prevented nucleotide comparison between some patients' samples. Tregs expanded with activated donor B cells seemed most donor-specific.

Sequenced by immunoSEQ multiplex PCR; TCRdb stores in-frame clones only, minus some. The sample holds some 66,000 clones; 80% to 95% are singletons and the top ten take 10% to 11%. Remarks on this clone: The antigen is undetermined.

Specimen: CD8+ T cells from blood, collected before the transplant. This clonotype was sampled from a human donor who received a combined kidney and bone marrow transplant.

In DNA form, the CDR3 reads TGTGCCAGCAGCTTGGGGGAGGTACGGACTGAAGCTTTCTTT. This translates into CASSLGEVRTEAFF. The chain recombines TRBV5-8 with TRBJ1-1; D gene ambiguous. V shed 0 bases and J shed 5 bases, with 11 bases lying between them. CDR3 length: 14 residues. Germline CDR1 SGHTS, CDR2 YDEGEE.